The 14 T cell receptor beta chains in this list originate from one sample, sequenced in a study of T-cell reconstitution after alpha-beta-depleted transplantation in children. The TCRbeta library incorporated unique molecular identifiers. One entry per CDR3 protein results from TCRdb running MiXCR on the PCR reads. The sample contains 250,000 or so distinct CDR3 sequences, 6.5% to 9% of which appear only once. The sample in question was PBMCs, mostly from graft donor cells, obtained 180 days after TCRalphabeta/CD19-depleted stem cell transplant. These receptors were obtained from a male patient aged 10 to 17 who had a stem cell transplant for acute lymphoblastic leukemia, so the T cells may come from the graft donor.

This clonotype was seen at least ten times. CDR3 sequence: CASSLPGTVNQPQHF. CDR3 nucleotide sequence: TGTGCCAGCAGTTTACCCGGGACAGTCAATCAGCCCCAGCATTTT. The chain links TRBV12-3 or TRBV12-4 to TRBJ1-5; TRBD1 aligns across 7 bases. The CDR3 is 15 residues long. The junction had 4 bases not matched to a gene; V was cut back by 2 bases and J by 3 bases.

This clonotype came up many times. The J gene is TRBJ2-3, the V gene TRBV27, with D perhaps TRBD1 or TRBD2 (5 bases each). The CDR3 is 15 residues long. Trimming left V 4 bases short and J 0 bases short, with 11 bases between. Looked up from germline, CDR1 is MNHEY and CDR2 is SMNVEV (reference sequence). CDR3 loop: CASSWGSQSTDTQYF. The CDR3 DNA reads TGTGCCAGCAGTTGGGGGAGTCAAAGCACAGATACGCAGTATTTT.

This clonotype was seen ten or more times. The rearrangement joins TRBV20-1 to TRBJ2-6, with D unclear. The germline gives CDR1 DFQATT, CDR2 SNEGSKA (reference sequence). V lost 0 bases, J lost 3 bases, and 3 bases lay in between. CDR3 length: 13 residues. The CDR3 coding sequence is TGCAGTGCTAGAGATGGTGGGGCCAACGTCCTGACTTTC. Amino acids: CSARDGGANVLTF.

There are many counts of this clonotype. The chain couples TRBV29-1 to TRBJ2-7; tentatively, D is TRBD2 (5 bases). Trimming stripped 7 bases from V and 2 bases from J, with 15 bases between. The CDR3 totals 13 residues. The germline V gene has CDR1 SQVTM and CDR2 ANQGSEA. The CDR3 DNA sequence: TGCAGCGCCGAAGAGGGAAATACCTACGAGCAGTACTTC. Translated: CSAEEGNTYEQYF.

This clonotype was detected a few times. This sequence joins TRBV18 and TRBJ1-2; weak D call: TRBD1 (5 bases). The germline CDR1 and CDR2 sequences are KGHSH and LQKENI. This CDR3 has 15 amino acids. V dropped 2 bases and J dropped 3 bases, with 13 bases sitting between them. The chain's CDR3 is CASSPKPGEDYGYTF. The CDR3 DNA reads TGTGCCAGCTCACCAAAGCCGGGGGAGGACTATGGCTACACCTTC. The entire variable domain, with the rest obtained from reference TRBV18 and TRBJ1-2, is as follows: NAGVMQNPRHLVRRRGQEARLRCSPMKGHSHVYWYRQLPEEGLKFMVYLQKENIIDESGMPKERFSAEFPKEGPSILRIQQVVRGDSAAYFCASSPKPGEDYGYTFGSGTRLTVV.

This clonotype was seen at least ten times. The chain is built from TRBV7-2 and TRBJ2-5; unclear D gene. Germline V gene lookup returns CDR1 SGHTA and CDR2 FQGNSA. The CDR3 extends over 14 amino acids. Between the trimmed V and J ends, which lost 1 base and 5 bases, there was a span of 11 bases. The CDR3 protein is CASSLDPGSETQYF. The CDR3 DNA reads TGTGCCAGCAGCTTAGACCCAGGATCGGAGACCCAGTACTTC.

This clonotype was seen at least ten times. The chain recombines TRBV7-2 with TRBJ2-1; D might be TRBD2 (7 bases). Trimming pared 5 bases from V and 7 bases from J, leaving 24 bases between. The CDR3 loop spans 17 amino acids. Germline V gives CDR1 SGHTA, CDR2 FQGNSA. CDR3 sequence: CASSHSPLAAQGNEQFF. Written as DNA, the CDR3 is TGTGCCAGCAGCCACAGTCCGCTAGCGGCTCAGGGGAATGAGCAGTTCTTC.

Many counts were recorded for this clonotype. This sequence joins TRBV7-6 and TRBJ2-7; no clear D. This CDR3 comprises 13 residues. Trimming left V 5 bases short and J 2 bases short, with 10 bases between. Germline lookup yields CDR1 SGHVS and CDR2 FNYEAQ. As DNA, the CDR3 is TGTGCCAGCAGCCCCTCGTCTACCTACGAGCAGTACTTC. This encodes CASSPSSTYEQYF. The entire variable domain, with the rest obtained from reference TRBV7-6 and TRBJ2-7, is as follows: GAGVSQSPRYKVTKRGQDVALRCDPISGHVSLYWYRQALGQGPEFLTYFNYEAQQDKSGLPNDRFSAERPEGSISTLTIQRTEQRDSAMYRCASSPSSTYEQYFGPGTRLTVT.

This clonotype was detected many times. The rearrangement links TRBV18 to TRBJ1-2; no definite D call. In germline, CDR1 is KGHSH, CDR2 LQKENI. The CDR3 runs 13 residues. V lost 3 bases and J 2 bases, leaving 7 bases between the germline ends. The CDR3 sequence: CASSPDGNYGYTF. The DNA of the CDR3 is TGTGCCAGCTCACCTGACGGCAACTATGGCTACACCTTC.

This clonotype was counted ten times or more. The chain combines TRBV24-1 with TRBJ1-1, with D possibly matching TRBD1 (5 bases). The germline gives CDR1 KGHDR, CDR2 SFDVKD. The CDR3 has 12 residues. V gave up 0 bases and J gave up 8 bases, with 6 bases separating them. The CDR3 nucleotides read TGTGCCACCAGTGATTTGACAGGAGAAGCTTTCTTT. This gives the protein CATSDLTGEAFF.

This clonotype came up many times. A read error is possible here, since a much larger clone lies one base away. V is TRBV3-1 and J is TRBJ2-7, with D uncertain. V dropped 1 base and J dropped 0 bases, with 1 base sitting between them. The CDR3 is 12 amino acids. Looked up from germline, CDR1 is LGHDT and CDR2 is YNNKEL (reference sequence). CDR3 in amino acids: CASSQASYEQYF. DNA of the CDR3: TGTGCCAGCAGCCAAGCCTCCTACGAGCAGTACTTC.

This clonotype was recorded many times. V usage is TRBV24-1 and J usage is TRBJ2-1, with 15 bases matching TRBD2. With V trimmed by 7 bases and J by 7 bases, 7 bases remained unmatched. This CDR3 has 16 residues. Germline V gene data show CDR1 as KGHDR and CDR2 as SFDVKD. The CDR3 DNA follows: TGTGCCACCAGACACTCGGGACTAGCGGGAGGAAATGAGCAGTTCTTC. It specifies CATRHSGLAGGNEQFF.

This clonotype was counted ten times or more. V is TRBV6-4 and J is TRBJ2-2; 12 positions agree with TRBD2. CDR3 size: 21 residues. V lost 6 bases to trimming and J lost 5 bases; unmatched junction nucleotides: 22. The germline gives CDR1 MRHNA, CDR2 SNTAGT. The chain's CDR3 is CASRPTGGLAGGPRLTGELFF. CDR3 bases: TGTGCCAGCAGGCCGACAGGGGGGCTAGCGGGAGGGCCCCGTCTAACCGGGGAGCTGTTTTTT.

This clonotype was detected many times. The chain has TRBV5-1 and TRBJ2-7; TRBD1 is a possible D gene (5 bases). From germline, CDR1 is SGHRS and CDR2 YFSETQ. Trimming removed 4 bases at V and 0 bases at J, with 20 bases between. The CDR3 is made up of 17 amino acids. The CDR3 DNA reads TGCGCCAGCAGCGACATGTGGGGCGGTTGGAGCTCCTACGAGCAGTACTTC. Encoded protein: CASSDMWGGWSSYEQYF.